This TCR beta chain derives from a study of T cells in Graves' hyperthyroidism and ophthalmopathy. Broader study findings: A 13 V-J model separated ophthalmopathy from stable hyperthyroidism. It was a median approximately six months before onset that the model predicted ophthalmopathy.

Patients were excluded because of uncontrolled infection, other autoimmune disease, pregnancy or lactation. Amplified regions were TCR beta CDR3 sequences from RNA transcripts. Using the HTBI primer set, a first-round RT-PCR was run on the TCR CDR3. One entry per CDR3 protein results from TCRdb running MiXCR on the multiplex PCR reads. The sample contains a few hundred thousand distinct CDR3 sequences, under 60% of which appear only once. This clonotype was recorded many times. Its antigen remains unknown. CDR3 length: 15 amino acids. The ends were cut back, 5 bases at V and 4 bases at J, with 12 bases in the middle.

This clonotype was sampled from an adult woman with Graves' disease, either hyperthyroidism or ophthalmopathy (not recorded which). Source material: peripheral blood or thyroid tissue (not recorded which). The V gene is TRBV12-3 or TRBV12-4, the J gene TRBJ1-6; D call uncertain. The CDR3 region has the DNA TGTGCCAGCAGTCCCGGGATGGGTTATAATTCACCCCTCCACTTT. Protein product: CASSPGMGYNSPLHF.